This TCR beta chain originates from a study of cytomegalovirus exposure and HLA in healthy donors. The ends lost 5 bases at V and 9 bases at J; junction bases unmatched: 8. CDR1 and CDR2 (germline): SGHRS, YFSETQ. The CDR3 extends over 13 amino acids. The PCR was carried out with 60 Vbeta primers and 13 Jbeta primers. Repertoires were generated with immunoSEQ multiplex PCR, while TCRdb's copy carries only in-frame clones and drops some. In the table there are about 140,000 clones, 77% of which are singletons. The origin of this receptor is a female donor in good health and CMV-seronegative. The chain links TRBV5-1 to TRBJ2-1; 7 nucleotides agree with TRBD2. The sample taken for sequencing was PBMCs. In DNA, the CDR3 is TGCGCCAGCAGTCGGCGGGAGAGGGCTGAGCAGTTCTTC. It is translated as CASSRRERAEQFF.